This TCR beta chain appears in the sequencing data of a study of OX40 agonist ivuxolimab in advanced cancers. The study's findings and limits: At 0.1 to 3.0 mg/kg, clonal expansion of CD4+ and CD8+ blood T cells had occurred by week 6.

The CDR3 totals 12 residues. The germline gives CDR1 LGHNA, CDR2 YNFKEQ. Between the trimmed V and J ends, which lost 4 bases and 4 bases, there was a span of 7 bases. This clone occurred a few times. The target antigen is unknown. The timepoints at which blood was sampled were baseline, cycle 4 day 1, and cycle 7 day 1. This table comes from immunoSEQ multiplex PCR, and its TCRdb copy is limited to in-frame clones, with some not included. The sample gives about 33,000 clones, roughly four fifths of which show up once; around 12% is in the top ten. The sample here was CD4+ or CD8+ T cells sorted from blood, taken in a trial of the OX40 agonist ivuxolimab. The chain joins TRBV4-2 to TRBJ1-2, with D possibly TRBD1 on 5 matching bases. The source of this sequence is an adult with an advanced solid tumor such as melanoma, head and neck, liver or kidney cancer. In DNA form, the CDR3 reads TGTGCCAGCAGCCCCGGGACCTATGGCTACACCTTC. Protein sequence: CASSPGTYGYTF.